These T cell receptor beta chains were read from a single sample in a study of T cell responses to AZD1222 COVID-19 vaccine. Libraries were prepared by immunoSEQ multiplex PCR; TCRdb keeps only in-frame clonotypes and omits some of them. The data hold under 150,000 clones, with 85% to 90% observed a single time. This specimen consisted of peripheral blood, obtained on day 0 of AZD1222 vaccination. Receptors originate from an adult in good health. Each CDR3 is given with its conserved first and last residue. D genes are given only for firm matches. Size is stated for part of the rows, as once, few or many counts, or as a class when the clone is expanded.

clone_size j_call v_call d_call cdr3_aa cdr3_nt
. TRBJ2-6 TRBV5-4 . CASSLEALGTGANVLTF TGTGCCAGCAGCTTGGAGGCTTTGGGCACTGGGGCCAACGTCCTGACTTTC
. TRBJ1-2 TRBV3-1/TRBV3-2 . CASSHETRQSFNYGYTF TGTGCCAGCAGCCATGAAACGAGACAGAGTTTTAACTATGGCTACACCTTC
. TRBJ2-2 TRBV10-2 TRBD2 CASTGGGELFF TGCGCCAGCACGGGAGGCGGGGAGCTGTTTTTT
. TRBJ2-2 TRBV5-6 TRBD2 CASSPGLAAGELFF TGTGCCAGCAGCCCGGGACTAGCGGCCGGGGAGCTGTTTTTT
. TRBJ2-3 TRBV5-8 TRBD1 CASSSGQGGDTQYF TGTGCCAGCAGCTCTGGACAGGGTGGAGATACGCAGTATTTT
. TRBJ1-2 TRBV7-8 TRBD1 CASSLKQGAAGYTF TGTGCCAGCAGCTTGAAACAGGGGGCGGCCGGCTACACCTTC
. TRBJ2-1 TRBV2 TRBD2 CASSSTSGQRGDEQFF TGTGCCAGCAGTTCGACTAGCGGCCAACGAGGGGATGAGCAGTTCTTC
. TRBJ2-5 TRBV14 . CASSQAGIIETQYF TGTGCCAGCAGCCAAGCGGGCATAATAGAGACCCAGTACTTC
. TRBJ1-2 TRBV7-8 TRBD1 CASSSGGTGGYGYTF TGTGCCAGCAGCTCAGGCGGGACAGGGGGCTATGGCTACACCTTC
. TRBJ1-1 TRBV6-2/TRBV6-3 . CASSSSRQGNTEAFF TGTGCCAGCAGCTCGTCCAGGCAGGGGAACACTGAAGCTTTCTTT
. TRBJ2-3 TRBV5-1 . CASSLQPGNTDTQYF TGCGCCAGCAGCTTGCAACCGGGAAACACAGATACGCAGTATTTT
. TRBJ1-5 TRBV6-1 . CASSATYGQSNQPQHF TGTGCCAGCAGTGCCACTTATGGACAGAGCAATCAGCCCCAGCATTTT
. TRBJ1-4 TRBV7-9 . CASTPNREKLFF TGTGCCAGCACCCCTAACCGCGAAAAACTGTTTTTT
once TRBJ2-1 TRBV29-1 . CSVGVSGGPGEQFF TGCAGCGTTGGTGTCTCGGGGGGCCCGGGTGAGCAGTTCTTC
. TRBJ1-6 TRBV15 . CATSRDRGRVGSPLHF TGTGCCACCAGCAGGGATCGCGGCAGGGTAGGGTCACCCCTCCACTTT
. TRBJ1-5 TRBV18 TRBD1 CASSKVGPGGGRDQPQHF TGTGCCAGCTCAAAAGTAGGGCCGGGAGGGGGCCGGGATCAGCCCCAGCATTTT
. TRBJ2-7 TRBV14 . CASSLRADYEQYF TGTGCCAGCAGCCTTCGGGCCGACTACGAGCAGTACTTC
. TRBJ2-7 TRBV23-1 . CASSLGHEQYF TGCGCCAGCAGCCTCGGACACGAGCAGTACTTC
. TRBJ2-2 TRBV2 . CASSGQINTGELFF TGTGCCAGCAGTGGACAAATAAACACCGGGGAGCTGTTTTTT
. TRBJ2-5 TRBV5-5 . CASSYEGTGPQETQYF TGTGCCAGCAGCTACGAAGGCACGGGCCCCCAAGAGACCCAGTACTTC
. TRBJ1-6 TRBV6-5 . CASRATGNSPLHF TGTGCCAGCAGAGCCACAGGGAATTCACCCCTCCACTTT